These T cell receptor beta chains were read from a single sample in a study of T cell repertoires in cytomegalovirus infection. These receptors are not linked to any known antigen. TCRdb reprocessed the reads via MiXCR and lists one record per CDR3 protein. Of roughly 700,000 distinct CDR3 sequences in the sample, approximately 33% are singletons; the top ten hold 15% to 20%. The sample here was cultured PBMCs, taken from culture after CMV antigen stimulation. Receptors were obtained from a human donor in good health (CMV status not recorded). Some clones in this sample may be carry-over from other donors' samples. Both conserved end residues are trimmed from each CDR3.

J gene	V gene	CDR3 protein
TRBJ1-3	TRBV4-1	ASSQVGQGNTIY
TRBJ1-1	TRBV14	ASSRLGEANTEAF
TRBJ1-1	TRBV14	ASRGIVAGSEAF
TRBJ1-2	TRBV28	ASSLRSFGYT
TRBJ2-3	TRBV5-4	ASSPRTSGGSDTQY
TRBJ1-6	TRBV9	ASSVNGPPLH
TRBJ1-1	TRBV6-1	ASRPHRGLATEAF
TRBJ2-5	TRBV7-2	ASSFLGWETQY
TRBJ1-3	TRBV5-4	ASSLQGINTIY
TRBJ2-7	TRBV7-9	ASSSDYVEQY
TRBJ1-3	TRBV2	ASSTGDTIY
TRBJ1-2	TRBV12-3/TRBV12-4	ASSSETGGYGYT
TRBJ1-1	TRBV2	ASSDRTRDTEAF
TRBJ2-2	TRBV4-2	ASSQDPLGRGRATGELF
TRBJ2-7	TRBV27	ASSLTGIGSYEQY
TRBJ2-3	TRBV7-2	ASSLTVWNTDTQY
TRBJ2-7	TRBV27	ASSLGSTGPYEQY
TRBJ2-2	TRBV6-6	ASRALQGLPGELF
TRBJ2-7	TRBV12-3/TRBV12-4	ASTPSFSYEQY
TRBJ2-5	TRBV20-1	SATSGRDQETQY
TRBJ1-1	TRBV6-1	ASSDGTVLNTEAF
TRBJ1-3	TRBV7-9	ASSLVGAGNTIY
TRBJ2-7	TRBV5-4	ASSWGLAGVSEQY
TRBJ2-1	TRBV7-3	ASSPYGAFAGGANEQF
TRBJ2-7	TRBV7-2	ASSPAVDSEQY
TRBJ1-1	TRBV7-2	ASSLMGGVNTEAF
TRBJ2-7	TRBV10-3	AIRTTSASSYEQY
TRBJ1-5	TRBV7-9	ASSLLRGRHSGNQPQH
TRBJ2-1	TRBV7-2	ASSLDPYNEQF
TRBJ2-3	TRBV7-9	ASSLVRGPTDTQY
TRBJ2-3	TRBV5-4	ASSFGGIIDTQY
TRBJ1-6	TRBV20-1	SARAAQGGHNSPLH
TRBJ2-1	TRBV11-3	ASSLTGTFSEQF
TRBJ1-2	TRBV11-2	ASSSRVGGYGYT
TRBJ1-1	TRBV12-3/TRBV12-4	ASRISGGEAF
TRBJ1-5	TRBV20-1	SGSRDSNQPQH
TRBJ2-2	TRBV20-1	SARDLASGGAGELF
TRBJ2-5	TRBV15	ATSPHGSLQETQY
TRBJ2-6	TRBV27	ASSFAHTGANVLT
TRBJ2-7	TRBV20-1	SARSGSFYEQY
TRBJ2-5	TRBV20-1	SANSYQETQY
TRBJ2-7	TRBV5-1	ASSSTGTPYEQY
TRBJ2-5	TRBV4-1	ASSQGQLETQY
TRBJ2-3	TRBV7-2	ASIVGTAPDTQY
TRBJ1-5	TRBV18	ASSSANLPISNQPQH